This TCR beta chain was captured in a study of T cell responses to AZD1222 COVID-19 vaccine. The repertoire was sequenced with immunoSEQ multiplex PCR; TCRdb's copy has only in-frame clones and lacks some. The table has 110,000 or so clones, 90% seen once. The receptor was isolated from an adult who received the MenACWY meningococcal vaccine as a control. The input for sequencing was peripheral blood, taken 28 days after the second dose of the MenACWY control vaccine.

The CDR3 loop reads CASSESGRSGTPNQPQHF. CDR3 in DNA: TGTGCCAGCAGTGAATCCGGAAGGTCCGGGACACCGAATCAGCCCCAGCATTTT. The J gene is TRBJ1-5, the V gene TRBV6-1, with D maybe TRBD1 (6 bases). The V gene's germline CDR1 is MNHNS and CDR2 SASEGT. Deletions cut 2 bases from V and 4 bases from J, with 21 bases between. The CDR3 covers 18 residues.